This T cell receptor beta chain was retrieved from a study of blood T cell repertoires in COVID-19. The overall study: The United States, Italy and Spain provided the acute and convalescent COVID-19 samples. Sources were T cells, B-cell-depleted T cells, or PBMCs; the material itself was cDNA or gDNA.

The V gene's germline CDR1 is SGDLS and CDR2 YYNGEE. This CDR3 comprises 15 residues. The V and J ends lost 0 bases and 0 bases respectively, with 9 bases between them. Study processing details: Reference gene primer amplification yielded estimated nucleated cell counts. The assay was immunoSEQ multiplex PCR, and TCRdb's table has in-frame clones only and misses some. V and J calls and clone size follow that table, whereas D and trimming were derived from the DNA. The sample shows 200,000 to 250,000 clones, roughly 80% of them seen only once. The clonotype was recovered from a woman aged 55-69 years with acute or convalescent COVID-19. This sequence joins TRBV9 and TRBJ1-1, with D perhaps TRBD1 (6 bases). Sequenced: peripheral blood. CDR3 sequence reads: CASSVGQGMNTEAFF. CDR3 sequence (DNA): TGTGCCAGCAGCGTAGGTCAGGGGATGAACACTGAAGCTTTCTTT. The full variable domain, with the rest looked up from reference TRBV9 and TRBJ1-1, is DSGVTQTPKHLITATGQRVTLRCSPRSGDLSVYWYQQSLDQGLQFLIQYYNGEERAKGNILERFSAQQFPDLHSELNLSSLELGDSALYFCASSVGQGMNTEAFFGQGTRLTVV.